The 20 T cell receptor beta chains below were found in one sample sequenced in a study of shared clonotypes between healthy human individuals. Terminally differentiated effector memory CD45RA+ cells were excluded by CCR7 positive selection of CD45RO-negative cells. Here immunoSEQ multiplex PCR was the method, and the copy in TCRdb shows in-frame clones only, minus some. This table has some 600,000 clones, about 96% appearing once. The material sequenced was naive CD8+ T cells sorted from blood. Receptor source: a woman aged 25 to 39 in good health.

This rearrangement joins TRBV28 to TRBJ2-1; D is uncertain. The V gene lost 5 bases and the J gene lost 12 bases, with 11 bases spanning the gap. Germline lookup yields CDR1 MDHEN and CDR2 SYDVKM. There are 11 residues in the CDR3. CDR3 nucleotide sequence: TGTGCCAGCAGTCAGTCTCCCAGGCAGTTCTTC. Translated, it gives CASSQSPRQFF.

This chain links TRBV13 with TRBJ2-2; TRBD2 matches at 10 bases. The V and J ends lost 6 bases and 5 bases, in that order; junction bases with no gene match: 6. There are 15 residues in the CDR3. The germline gives CDR1 PRHDT, CDR2 FYEKMQ (reference sequence). CDR3 nucleotide sequence: TGTGCCAGCAGTCTAGCGGGAGAAGGTACCGGGGAGCTGTTTTTT. It encodes CASSLAGEGTGELFF.

CDR3 sequence reads: CASRRDRDDYGYTF. The CDR3 coding sequence is TGTGCCAGCAGACGCGACCGGGACGACTATGGCTACACCTTC. V is TRBV6-5 and J is TRBJ1-2; D possibly corresponds to TRBD1 (5 bases). The CDR3 is made up of 14 amino acids. The ends were cut back, 6 bases at V and 3 bases at J, with 14 bases in the middle. The germline gives CDR1 MNHEY, CDR2 SVGAGI.

The V and J genes are TRBV9 and TRBJ1-6; D unclear. Germline CDR1 reads SGDLS; CDR2 reads YYNGEE. This CDR3 comprises 14 residues. Deletions cut 5 bases from V and 9 bases from J, with 15 bases between. The CDR3 nucleotides read TGTGCCAGCAGTGACCGGGGAGGTGGTTCACCCCTCCACTTT. Encoded protein: CASSDRGGGSPLHF.

This rearrangement joins TRBV6-5 to TRBJ1-5; no clear D gene. CDR3 length equals 13 residues. Germline-derived CDR1 and CDR2 are MNHEY and SVGAGI. Trimming removed 5 bases at V and 2 bases at J, with 7 bases between. In DNA, the CDR3 is TGTGCCAGCAGTCCGAGGCGCAATCAGCCCCAGCATTTT. It codes for CASSPRRNQPQHF.

The chain uses TRBV27 and TRBJ2-7; D unclear. Germline V gene data show CDR1 as MNHEY and CDR2 as SMNVEV (reference sequence). Trimming removed 5 bases at V and 0 bases at J, with 11 bases between. The CDR3 length is 14 residues. In DNA, the CDR3 is TGTGCCAGCAGTCCACATCCTAGCTCCTACGAGCAGTACTTC. It translates to CASSPHPSSYEQYF.

This sequence joins TRBV28 and TRBJ2-3; 8 bases map to TRBD2. This CDR3 comprises 13 residues. Germline V gene data show CDR1 as MDHEN and CDR2 as SYDVKM. The V gene end was trimmed by 2 bases and the J gene end by 6 bases; junction bases not matched to a gene: 1. Here the CDR3 reads CASSLGGRDTQYF. The CDR3 DNA follows: TGTGCCAGCAGTTTAGGCGGGAGGGATACGCAGTATTTT.

The V call is TRBV6-5, the J call TRBJ2-2; 7 positions agree with TRBD2. The germline V gene has CDR1 MNHEY and CDR2 SVGAGI. This CDR3 is 16 amino acids long. The V gene end was trimmed by 4 bases and the J gene end by 2 bases; junction bases not matched to a gene: 7. CDR3: CASSLGLAVNTGELFF. As DNA, the CDR3 is TGTGCCAGCAGTTTGGGTCTAGCGGTAAACACCGGGGAGCTGTTTTTT.

The V and J genes are TRBV28 and TRBJ1-2, with 7 bases aligning to TRBD1. V shed 5 bases, J shed 0 bases, and the junction held 3 bases outside the gene matches. The CDR3 length is 14 residues. CDR1 and CDR2 from the germline V gene are MDHEN and SYDVKM. In DNA, the CDR3 is TGTGCCAGCAGTCAGGGGGTTCCTAACTATGGCTACACCTTC. This encodes CASSQGVPNYGYTF.

This clone was picked up one time. J is TRBJ2-7 and V is TRBV7-9; D is perhaps TRBD1 (5 bases). Trimming stripped 3 bases from V and 4 bases from J, with 16 bases between. Germline lookup yields CDR1 SEHNR and CDR2 FQNEAQ (reference sequence). The CDR3 is 15 residues long. The CDR3 sequence is CASSLTQGREYEQYF. CDR3 coding DNA: TGTGCCAGCAGCTTGACTCAGGGAAGAGAGTACGAGCAGTACTTC.

The chain links TRBV2 to TRBJ2-7; D might be TRBD2 (5 bases). The CDR3 length is 13 residues. Germline CDR1 SNHLY, CDR2 FYNNEI. Trimming left V 6 bases short and J 7 bases short, with 16 bases between. The CDR3 nucleotides are TGTGCCAGCAGCTCTCCTGGGAGCTGGGAGCAGTACTTC. This encodes CASSSPGSWEQYF.

The chain is built from TRBV28 and TRBJ2-7; D may match TRBD1 or TRBD2 (5 bases each). V was clipped by 5 bases and J by 0 bases, with 17 bases between them. The germline gives CDR1 MDHEN, CDR2 SYDVKM. The CDR3 covers 16 residues. The CDR3 reads CASSPGTLKSSYEQYF. DNA for the CDR3: TGTGCCAGCAGTCCCGGGACCCTTAAAAGCTCCTACGAGCAGTACTTC.

The V call is TRBV5-4, the J call TRBJ1-3; 10 bases align to TRBD1. The CDR3 runs 16 residues. V dropped 4 bases and J dropped 4; count of bases not matched to a gene: 8. CDR1 is SGHNT and CDR2 is YYREEE in the germline V gene (reference sequence). The CDR3, as DNA: TGTGCCAGCAGCACCCCCGGGACAGGGGACGGAAACACCATATATTTT. Protein sequence: CASSTPGTGDGNTIYF.

The chain recombines TRBV11-2 with TRBJ2-7, with TRBD1 matching 10 bases. CDR3 size: 16 residues. V was clipped by 2 bases and J by 3 bases; unmatched bases: 7. The germline CDR1 and CDR2 sequences are SGHAT and FQNNGV. Written as DNA, the CDR3 is TGTGCCAGCAGCTTATTACAGGGGACAGGGGTCTACGAGCAGTACTTC. As protein: CASSLLQGTGVYEQYF.

V and J are TRBV7-6 and TRBJ2-1, with TRBD1 matching over 7 bases. Germline CDR1 and CDR2: SGHVS and FNYEAQ. Unmatched junction bases numbered 4, after V lost 0 bases and J lost 8 bases. This CDR3 is built from 14 residues. The CDR3 is CASSLAGGADEQFF. CDR3 DNA sequence: TGTGCCAGCAGCTTAGCAGGGGGCGCCGATGAGCAGTTCTTC.

The chain recombines TRBV7-9 with TRBJ1-2; no reliable D call. Germline CDR1 and CDR2: SEHNR and FQNEAQ (reference sequence). V was shortened by 2 bases and J by 4 bases, with 11 bases between the two germline ends. The CDR3 consists of 14 residues. The DNA for the CDR3 is TGTGCCAGCAGCTTATCAGAACGGACCTATGGCTACACCTTC. Its protein product is CASSLSERTYGYTF.

CDR3 region: CASSLGGRLSTEAFF. The CDR3 DNA reads as TGTGCCAGCAGCTTGGGGGGCCGCTTGAGCACTGAAGCTTTCTTT. The chain carries TRBV5-6 and TRBJ1-1, with D possibly matching TRBD1 (5 bases). V was pared by 0 bases and J by 4 bases, with 13 bases between. The CDR3 is 15 residues long. Germline V CDR1 and CDR2: SGHDT, YYEEEE.

The rearrangement joins TRBV5-5 to TRBJ2-7, with a weak D call TRBD2 (5 bases). V lost 2 bases and J 7 bases, leaving 7 bases between the germline ends. CDR1 and CDR2 from the germline V gene are SGHKS and YYEKEE (reference sequence). The CDR3 spans 11 residues. CDR3 sequence: CASSLSGEQYF. The CDR3 nucleotides are TGTGCCAGCAGCTTATCGGGGGAGCAGTACTTC.

The chain couples TRBV19 to TRBJ1-3; D is unclear. The ends were cut back, 6 bases at V and 0 bases at J, with 6 bases in the middle. The CDR3 is 13 residues long. Germline V gene data show CDR1 as LNHDA and CDR2 as SQIVND (reference sequence). This CDR3 reads CASSRDSGNTIYF. The CDR3 nucleotides are TGTGCCAGTAGCCGCGACTCTGGAAACACCATATATTTT.

The V gene is TRBV28, the J gene TRBJ2-7; D possibly corresponds to TRBD1 (6 bases). The CDR3 runs to 17 residues. V lost 6 bases and J 2 bases, leaving 23 bases between the germline ends. Germline assignment: CDR1 MDHEN and CDR2 SYDVKM. The CDR3 DNA reads TGTGCCAGCAGCCAACCACCCCCCAGGGGACACACCTACGAGCAGTACTTC. It yields the protein CASSQPPPRGHTYEQYF.